A single sample gave rise to the 24 T cell receptor beta chains below, sequenced in a study of cytomegalovirus exposure and HLA in healthy donors. A multiplex PCR was run with 60 Vbeta primers and 13 Jbeta primers. Generated by immunoSEQ multiplex PCR, the TCRdb table keeps only in-frame clones and is missing some. The data contain about 160,000 clones, almost 80% of them singletons. The material sequenced was PBMCs. The receptors were gathered from a man aged 25 to 40 in good health and CMV-seronegative.

This chain uses TRBV28 with TRBJ1-4; TRBD1 is a possible D gene (6 bases). V gave up 2 bases and J gave up 7 bases, with 20 bases separating them. In germline, CDR1 is MDHEN, CDR2 SYDVKM. This CDR3 spans 17 amino acids. DNA for the CDR3: TGTGCCAGCAGTTTAATTGGGGGCCCGATCGCGGGTGAAAAACTGTTTTTT. It yields the protein CASSLIGGPIAGEKLFF.

The chain uses TRBV6-6 and TRBJ1-5; tentative D call: TRBD1 (5 bases). This CDR3 has 10 amino acids. V gave up 11 bases and J gave up 6 bases, with 8 bases separating them. Germline V gene sequence: CDR1 MNHNY, CDR2 SVGAGI (reference sequence). CDR3 loop: CAGGGQPQHF. For the CDR3, the DNA is TGTGCCGGGGGGGGTCAGCCCCAGCATTTT.

V and J are TRBV7-8 and TRBJ2-5, with 10 bases that match TRBD2. Trimming removed 3 bases from V and 2 bases from J; junction bases left unmatched: 6. The CDR3 length is 16 residues. Germline V gives CDR1 SGHVS, CDR2 FQNEAQ. CDR3 nucleotide sequence: TGTGCCAGCAGCTTCGGACTAGCGGCATATCAAGAGACCCAGTACTTC. Its protein is CASSFGLAAYQETQYF.

In regard to this clone: Other DNA sequences within the sample encode an identical CDR3. The V and J genes are TRBV2 and TRBJ1-1; weak D call: TRBD1 (6 bases). This CDR3 has 13 residues. V gave up 7 bases and J gave up 1 base, with 10 bases separating them. The germline V gene encodes CDR1 SNHLY and CDR2 FYNNEI. The DNA of the CDR3 is TGTGCCAGCAACCCACAGGGGAACACTGAAGCTTTCTTT. Translated, it gives CASNPQGNTEAFF. The full variable domain, its missing parts supplied by reference TRBV2 and TRBJ1-1, is EPEVTQTPSHQVTQMGQEVILRCVPISNHLYFYWYRQILGQKVEFLVSFYNNEISEKSEIFDDQFSVERPDGSNFTLKIRSTKLEDSAMYFCASNPQGNTEAFFGQGTRLTVV.

This clone was found once. The genes are TRBV19 and TRBJ1-5; a weak D match, TRBD1 (5 bases). Germline CDR1 and CDR2: LNHDA and SQIVND (reference sequence). Trimming removed 3 bases from V and 1 base from J, with 10 bases in between. The CDR3 spans 15 residues. CDR3 sequence (DNA): TGTGCCAGTAGTATTATTAAGGGGAGCAATCAGCCCCAGCATTTT. It codes for CASSIIKGSNQPQHF.

This rearrangement joins TRBV30 to TRBJ1-1; possibly TRBD1 for D (5 bases). CDR3 size: 14 residues. Trimming removed 4 bases at V and 4 bases at J, with 16 bases between. Germline V gene sequence: CDR1 GTSNPN, CDR2 SVGIG (reference sequence). CDR3 region: CAWMGLTKGTEAFF. The CDR3 bases are TGTGCCTGGATGGGGCTCACCAAAGGCACTGAAGCTTTCTTT.

The rearrangement joins TRBV30 to TRBJ1-1; a possible D gene is TRBD1 (6 bases). The germline CDR1 and CDR2 sequences are GTSNPN and SVGIG (reference sequence). The V end lost 4 bases, the J end lost 10 bases, and 28 bases lay between the germline ends. The CDR3 spans 16 residues. The CDR3 sequence: CAWTPRQGLLGEGAFF. The DNA for the CDR3 is TGTGCCTGGACCCCTCGGCAGGGGCTACTGGGGGAGGGAGCTTTCTTT.

This clone has a single count. The chain links TRBV10-3 to TRBJ2-5; 13 bases fit TRBD2. The ends lost 5 bases at V and 5 bases at J; junction bases unmatched: 14. The CDR3 covers 18 residues. The V gene's germline CDR1 is ENHRY and CDR2 SYGVKD. CDR3 sequence reads: CAISTGTSGVRRGETQYF. DNA of the CDR3: TGTGCCATCAGTACCGGGACTAGCGGGGTCAGAAGGGGGGAGACCCAGTACTTC.

The chain carries TRBV11-1 and TRBJ2-1, with a possible D match to TRBD2 (7 bases). Trimming removed 1 base at V and 6 bases at J, with 10 bases between. Germline V lookup: CDR1 SGHAT, CDR2 FQDESV (reference sequence). The CDR3 has 14 residues. CDR3 DNA: TGTGCCAGCAGCTTAGGGGAGGGGGGCAATGAGCAGTTCTTC. It translates to CASSLGEGGNEQFF.

This clone was recorded only once. The J gene is TRBJ2-3, the V gene TRBV29-1; 7 nucleotides line up with TRBD2. Trimming at V came to 4 bases and at J to 3 bases, leaving 10 bases not matched to a gene. CDR1 SQVTM and CDR2 ANQGSEA come from the germline V gene. This CDR3 spans 15 amino acids. The CDR3 spells CSVGKGLAETDTQYF. In nucleotides, the CDR3 is TGCAGCGTTGGGAAGGGGCTAGCGGAGACAGATACGCAGTATTTT.

The chain couples TRBV5-1 to TRBJ2-1, with no clear D. Germline values: CDR1 SGHRS, CDR2 YFSETQ. The CDR3 covers 14 residues. Trimming removed 0 bases at V and 0 bases at J, with 4 bases between. The CDR3: CASSLGSSYNEQFF. In DNA, the CDR3 is TGCGCCAGCAGCTTGGGGAGCTCCTACAATGAGCAGTTCTTC.

This sequence joins TRBV7-2 and TRBJ2-3, with 7 bases aligning to TRBD1. Germline loops: CDR1 SGHTA, CDR2 FQGNSA. This CDR3 comprises 18 residues. After removal of 1 base from V and 2 bases from J, the junction contained 12 bases not matched to a gene. The CDR3 DNA sequence: TGTGCCAGCAGCTTAGATCGCAGGACAGGATATCACACAGATACGCAGTATTTT. Protein: CASSLDRRTGYHTDTQYF. Based on the CDR3 plus reference TRBV7-2 and TRBJ2-3, the full variable domain is GAGVSQSPSNKVTEKGKDVELRCDPISGHTALYWYRQSLGQGLEFLIYFQGNSAPDKSGLPSDRFSAERTGGSVSTLTIQRTQQEDSAVYLCASSLDRRTGYHTDTQYFGPGTRLTVL.

J is TRBJ1-3 and V is TRBV5-1; D unresolved. Between the trimmed V and J ends, which lost 0 bases and 2 bases, there was a span of 3 bases. The CDR3 has 13 residues. The germline gives CDR1 SGHRS, CDR2 YFSETQ. The CDR3: CASSLGAGNTIYF. In nucleotides, the CDR3 is TGCGCCAGCAGCTTGGGAGCTGGAAACACCATATATTTT.

The chain links TRBV7-9 to TRBJ1-5, with 7 bases that match TRBD1. The CDR3 is 15 amino acids. V trimming: 4 bases; J trimming: 3 bases; junction bases outside the gene matches: 6. Germline V lookup: CDR1 SEHNR, CDR2 FQNEAQ (reference sequence). The CDR3, as DNA: TGTGCCAGCAGCTACTCGACAGGGATCAATCAGCCCCAGCATTTT. Protein: CASSYSTGINQPQHF.

This sequence joins TRBV5-8 and TRBJ1-2, with D perhaps TRBD1 (5 bases). Trimming left V 0 bases short and J 4 bases short, with 10 bases between. The CDR3 contains 14 residues. CDR1 and CDR2 from the germline V gene are SGHTS and YDEGEE. CDR3 in amino acids: CASSLAGRAYGYTF. CDR3 DNA: TGTGCCAGCAGCTTGGCAGGGCGTGCCTATGGCTACACCTTC. Combining the CDR3 with reference TRBV5-8 and TRBJ1-2 gives the whole variable domain EAGVTQSPTHLIKTRGQQATLRCSPISGHTSVYWYQQALGLGLQFLLWYDEGEERNRGNFPPRFSGRQFPNYSSELNVNALELEDSALYLCASSLAGRAYGYTFGSGTRLTVV.

This chain joins TRBV7-9 and TRBJ1-4, with 7 bases that match TRBD1. Trimming cost V 7 bases and J 3 bases; bases outside gene matches: 8. This CDR3 has 15 residues. Per the germline V gene, CDR1 is SEHNR and CDR2 is FQNEAQ (reference sequence). CDR3 nucleotide sequence: TGTGCCAGCACCGTTCCCGGGACAGCTAATGAAAAACTGTTTTTT. Its translation is CASTVPGTANEKLFF.

The chain employs TRBV28 and TRBJ2-2, with TRBD2 identical over 8 bases. The ends lost 5 bases at V and 0 bases at J; junction bases unmatched: 5. The CDR3 spans 16 residues. The V gene's germline CDR1 is MDHEN and CDR2 SYDVKM. The CDR3 nucleotides are TGTGCCAGCAGTCGAGGACTAGCTTCGAACACCGGGGAGCTGTTTTTT. Its protein is CASSRGLASNTGELFF.

The chain carries TRBV30 and TRBJ1-1; the D is unclear. The CDR3 runs to 14 residues. V lost 3 bases to trimming and J lost 4 bases, with 15 bases between them. CDR1 is GTSNPN, CDR2 SVGIG, per germline (reference sequence). The CDR3 nucleotides are TGTGCCTGGAGCCGGGGAAATAGTCGCACTGAAGCTTTCTTT. This encodes CAWSRGNSRTEAFF.

The chain has TRBV9 and TRBJ2-7, with D unclear. This CDR3 comprises 13 residues. CDR1 is SGDLS, CDR2 YYNGEE, per germline. V was pared by 0 bases and J by 3 bases, with 7 bases between. CDR3: CASSVAAGYEQYF. DNA for the CDR3: TGTGCCAGCAGCGTAGCCGCCGGCTACGAGCAGTACTTC.

The chain uses TRBV27 and TRBJ2-7; 8 bases align to TRBD2. The trim removed 4 bases at V and 3 bases at J, leaving 5 bases unmatched. Germline CDR1 and CDR2: MNHEY and SMNVEV (reference sequence). This CDR3 has 14 amino acids. In DNA form, the CDR3 reads TGTGCCAGCAGTTCGGGACTAGGTGTCTACGAGCAGTACTTC. Translating it yields CASSSGLGVYEQYF.

This chain joins TRBV11-3 and TRBJ2-2; D is perhaps TRBD2 (8 bases). The germline V gene has CDR1 SGHNT and CDR2 YENEEA. V was clipped by 5 bases and J by 7 bases, with 20 bases between them. The CDR3 is 16 residues long. CDR3 bases: TGTGCCAGCAGCCAGGGACAGCCGGGACTAGGCGGGGAGCTGTTTTTT. Encoded protein: CASSQGQPGLGGELFF.

V is TRBV18 and J is TRBJ2-3, with TRBD1 as a possible D gene (5 bases). Trimming stripped 0 bases from V and 4 bases from J, with 5 bases between. The CDR3 is made up of 13 amino acids. Germline-derived CDR1 and CDR2 are KGHSH and LQKENI. In DNA, the CDR3 is TGTGCCAGCTCACCACCGACAGCAGATACGCAGTATTTT. Amino acid sequence: CASSPPTADTQYF.

CDR3 DNA: TGTGCCAGCAGTGAAACCCAAGGGGCAGGGGGCGTCGGTCAGCCCCAGCATTTT. Its translation is CASSETQGAGGVGQPQHF. V gene TRBV25-1 combines with J gene TRBJ1-5; TRBD1 aligns across 8 bases. Trimming removed 2 bases from V and 6 bases from J; junction bases left unmatched: 15. Germline V gives CDR1 MGHDK, CDR2 SYGVNS. This CDR3 region has 18 residues. The full variable domain, in which reference TRBV25-1 and TRBJ1-5 provide the parts outside the CDR3, is EADIYQTPRYLVIGTGKKITLECSQTMGHDKMYWYQQDPGMELHLIHYSYGVNSTEKGDLSSESTVSRIRTEHFPLTLESARPSHTSQYLCASSETQGAGGVGQPQHFGDGTRLSIL.

The chain combines TRBV5-4 with TRBJ1-5; D may be TRBD1 (6 bases). This CDR3 comprises 17 residues. The V end was cut by 3 bases, the J end by 0 bases, with 16 bases between. The germline gives CDR1 SGHNT, CDR2 YYREEE (reference sequence). In DNA, the CDR3 is TGTGCCAGCAGCTGGGGGGGACAACGGAATAGCAATCAGCCCCAGCATTTT. Protein product: CASSWGGQRNSNQPQHF. Full variable domain (outside the CDR3, taken from reference TRBV5-4 and TRBJ1-5): ETGVTQSPTHLIKTRGQQVTLRCSSQSGHNTVSWYQQALGQGPQFIFQYYREEENGRGNFPPRFSGLQFPNYSSELNVNALELDDSALYLCASSWGGQRNSNQPQHFGDGTRLSIL.